These T cell receptor beta chains were read from a single sample in a study of blood T cell repertoires in COVID-19. The table came from immunoSEQ multiplex PCR; TCRdb's copy has only in-frame clones and leaves some out. The sample holds about 140,000 clones, about 80% seen once. Sequencing was performed on peripheral blood. The source is a human donor in a cohort sampled during active COVID-19. Each CDR3 is given with its conserved first and last residue. Clone size appears in some rows only: once, few, many, or a class for an expanded clone.

>-|TRBJ1-2|TRBV5-4
CASSGDSRGYTF
>-|TRBJ1-1|TRBV28
CASSIRSGDTEAFF
>-|TRBJ2-4|TRBV19
CASSIYASMTNIQYF
>few|TRBJ2-6|TRBV12-3/TRBV12-4
CASSPTGANVLTF
>-|TRBJ1-4|TRBV18
CASSRDNQANEKLFF
>-|TRBJ1-4|TRBV9
CASSVPGDNEKLFF
>-|TRBJ1-1|TRBV18
CASSPAGTGRNTEAFF
>-|TRBJ2-1|TRBV29-1
CSVHGRARERGALREQFF
>-|TRBJ2-1|TRBV21-1
CASLTTARGDEQFF
>-|TRBJ2-7|TRBV5-1
CASRQGQERAYEQYF
>-|TRBJ2-4|TRBV3-1/TRBV3-2
CASSLGPSGNIQYF
>-|TRBJ2-6|TRBV28
CASSPGGANVLTF
>-|TRBJ2-7|TRBV11-3
CASSRLGDEQYF
>-|TRBJ1-5|TRBV18
CASSPQTGNQPQHF
>-|TRBJ2-3|TRBV6-5
CASSLGEPSTDTQYF
>-|TRBJ2-5|TRBV6-2/TRBV6-3
CASSPGLAGGDIVVTQYF
>-|TRBJ2-7|TRBV28
CASSPGDREGEQYF
>-|TRBJ2-3|TRBV6-1
CASSEALLLAGAKDTQYF
>-|TRBJ2-1|TRBV5-1
CASSRDGIRNEQFF
>few|TRBJ1-1|TRBV6-5
CASLRGGQMFTEAFF
>-|TRBJ2-3|TRBV19
CASSIGQVGTDTQYF
>once|TRBJ2-1|TRBV4-2
CASSQETPGTGANNEQFF
>-|TRBJ2-3|TRBV6-1
CASSERGGSTTDTQYF
>-|TRBJ2-5|TRBV27
CASSPRLAGGETQYF
>-|TRBJ2-3|TRBV5-1
CASSFQGASTDTQYF
>-|TRBJ1-1|TRBV7-8
CASSLYWGESEAFF
>-|TRBJ1-5|TRBV18
CASSPSRDYQPQHF
>few|TRBJ1-6|TRBV12-3/TRBV12-4
CASSSLRNSPLHF
>-|TRBJ2-3|TRBV6-5
CASSYGGLATTDTQYF
>-|TRBJ2-1|TRBV7-3
CASSLKREGNNEQFF
>-|TRBJ1-5|TRBV5-1
CASSLTPGPNQPQHF
>-|TRBJ2-2|TRBV9
CASSATLGTSGIGELFF
>once|TRBJ2-3|TRBV7-8
CASSLNEGKQYF
>-|TRBJ2-1|TRBV28
CASSLVGGGPRVGEQFF
>-|TRBJ2-1|TRBV19
CASLGGGRPGPYNEQFF
>once|TRBJ2-1|TRBV11-1
CASSATPSGSHEQFF
>-|TRBJ2-2|TRBV19
CASRRVSGTGNTGELFF
>once|TRBJ1-2|TRBV30
CAWRPKLGGQNNYGYTF
>-|TRBJ2-1|TRBV4-1
CASSQDNQKYNEQFF
>few|TRBJ2-1|TRBV6-6
CASSYQRERNEQFF
>-|TRBJ2-5|TRBV11-3
CASSPDGGRETQYF
>-|TRBJ2-4|TRBV27
CASSSPGDITNIQYF
>-|TRBJ2-7|TRBV5-8
CASSRVGPGFSYEQYF